The 10 T cell receptor beta chains reported below all come from one sample, sequenced in a study of a mutant IDH1 vaccine in newly diagnosed glioma. Antigens of these TCRs are unknown. Stated time point: week 47, end of study. All doses held 300 ug of mutant IDH1 20-mer peptide, with topical imiquimod. TCRdb's copy holds only in-frame clones and misses some; the assay was immunoSEQ multiplex PCR. The top ten clones hold around 11% of a sample with about 34,000 clones, about 86% of them seen once. The material was PBMCs, obtained from a glioma patient whose treatment included an IDH1 peptide vaccine. These receptor sequences come from a young woman with glioma.

This clone has a single count. The chain has TRBV5-4 and TRBJ1-1, with D possibly matching TRBD1 (6 bases). Germline CDR1 SGHNT, CDR2 YYREEE (reference sequence). Between the trimmed V and J ends, which lost 5 bases and 1 base, there was a span of 15 bases. This CDR3 has 15 residues. The CDR3 sequence: CASRTRTAPNTEAFF. In DNA form, the CDR3 reads TGTGCCAGCAGAACCAGGACAGCCCCGAACACTGAAGCTTTCTTT.

The gene calls are TRBV5-1 and TRBJ1-1, with unresolved D. Trimming stripped 1 base from V and 7 bases from J, with 14 bases between. CDR1 is SGHRS and CDR2 is YFSETQ in the germline V gene. The CDR3 is 14 amino acids. In DNA form, the CDR3 reads TGCGCCAGCAGCTTGTTACTGGGGATGGGTGAAGCTTTCTTT. The encoded protein is CASSLLLGMGEAFF.

V usage is TRBV6-5 and J usage is TRBJ2-7, with 7 bases fitting TRBD1. The length of the CDR3 is 14 residues. J lost 6 bases, V lost 6 bases, and 11 bases had no gene match. The germline V gene encodes CDR1 MNHEY and CDR2 SVGAGI. This chain's CDR3 is CASRPGTDRTEQYF. The CDR3 nucleotides are TGTGCCAGCAGACCCGGGACAGACCGCACCGAGCAGTACTTC.

V usage is TRBV6-6 and J usage is TRBJ1-1; D possibly corresponds to TRBD1 (5 bases). Per the germline V gene, CDR1 is MNHNY and CDR2 is SVGAGI (reference sequence). The CDR3 contains 13 residues. The ends were cut back, 7 bases at V and 4 bases at J, with 13 bases in the middle. In DNA form, the CDR3 reads TGTGCCAGCAATCAGCTCCAGGGCACTGAAGCTTTCTTT. Translation gives CASNQLQGTEAFF.

The rearrangement joins TRBV5-4 to TRBJ1-2; 8 bases agree with TRBD1. CDR3 length equals 14 residues. Germline CDR1 and CDR2: SGHNT and YYREEE (reference sequence). Losses at the gene ends were 0 bases for V and 4 bases for J; bases not matched to a gene: 2. In DNA form, the CDR3 reads TGTGCCAGCAGCTTGGCTGACAGGGGCTATGGCTACACCTTC. Protein product: CASSLADRGYGYTF.

The gene calls are TRBV2 and TRBJ2-5, with D unclear. The CDR3 has 17 amino acids. Trimming took off 8 bases at V and 2 bases at J, with 24 bases between the two ends. From germline, CDR1 is SNHLY and CDR2 FYNNEI. CDR3 protein: CASPKRSGPETQETQYF. In DNA form, the CDR3 reads TGTGCCAGCCCAAAGCGATCAGGACCGGAAACGCAAGAGACCCAGTACTTC.

The gene calls are TRBV19 and TRBJ2-2, with 7 nucleotides matching TRBD1. Germline CDR1 LNHDA, CDR2 SQIVND (reference sequence). V shed 7 bases and J 1 base; nucleotides not matched to a gene: 6. CDR3 length: 15 amino acids. CDR3 DNA sequence: TGTGCCAGTACCCCACGGACAGGGAACACCGGGGAGCTGTTTTTT. It specifies CASTPRTGNTGELFF.

The chain combines TRBV18 with TRBJ2-2; 14 positions match TRBD2. CDR1 and CDR2 (germline): KGHSH, LQKENI. J was trimmed by 4 bases and V by 0 bases; bases with no gene match: 4. The CDR3 has 18 residues. CDR3 sequence: CASSPPGLAGAITGELFF. CDR3 coding DNA: TGTGCCAGCTCACCACCGGGACTAGCGGGGGCCATCACCGGGGAGCTGTTTTTT.

This clone was observed once. This rearrangement joins TRBV5-1 to TRBJ2-5; the match to TRBD2 covers 8 bases. The J segment lost 4 bases and the V segment lost 0 bases, leaving 8 bases of the junction unmatched. CDR3 size: 16 residues. Per germline, CDR1 SGHRS and CDR2 YFSETQ. This CDR3 reads CASSLGPTGLAETQYF. The CDR3 nucleotides read TGCGCCAGCAGCTTGGGGCCAACAGGACTAGCAGAGACCCAGTACTTC.

V usage is TRBV5-5 and J usage is TRBJ1-4; TRBD1 matches at 10 bases. Germline loops: CDR1 SGHKS, CDR2 YYEKEE (reference sequence). J lost 3 bases, V lost 4 bases, and 12 bases had no gene match. This CDR3 is built from 18 residues. Here the CDR3 DNA reads TGTGCCAGCAGCGAGGTACCGGGACAGGGGTTTTCTAATGAAAAACTGTTTTTT. It is translated as CASSEVPGQGFSNEKLFF.